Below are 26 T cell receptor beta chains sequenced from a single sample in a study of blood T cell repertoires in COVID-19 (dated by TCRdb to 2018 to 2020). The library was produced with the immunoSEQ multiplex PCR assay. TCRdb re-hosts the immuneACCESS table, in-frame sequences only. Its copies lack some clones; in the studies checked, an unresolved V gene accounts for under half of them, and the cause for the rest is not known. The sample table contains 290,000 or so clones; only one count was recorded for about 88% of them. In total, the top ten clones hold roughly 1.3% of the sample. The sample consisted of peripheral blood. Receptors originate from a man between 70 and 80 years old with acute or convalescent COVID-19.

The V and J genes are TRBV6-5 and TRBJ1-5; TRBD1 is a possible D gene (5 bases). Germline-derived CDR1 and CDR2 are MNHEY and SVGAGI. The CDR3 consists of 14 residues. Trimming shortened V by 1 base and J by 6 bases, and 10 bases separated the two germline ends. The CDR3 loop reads CASSYLGVAQPQHF. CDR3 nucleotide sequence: TGTGCCAGCAGTTACTTAGGGGTCGCTCAGCCCCAGCATTTT.

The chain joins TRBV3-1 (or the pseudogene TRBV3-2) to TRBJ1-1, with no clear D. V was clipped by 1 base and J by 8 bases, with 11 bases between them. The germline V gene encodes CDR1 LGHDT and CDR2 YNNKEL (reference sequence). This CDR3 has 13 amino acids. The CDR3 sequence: CASSQALGREAFF. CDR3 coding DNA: TGTGCCAGCAGCCAAGCGTTAGGCAGGGAAGCTTTCTTT.

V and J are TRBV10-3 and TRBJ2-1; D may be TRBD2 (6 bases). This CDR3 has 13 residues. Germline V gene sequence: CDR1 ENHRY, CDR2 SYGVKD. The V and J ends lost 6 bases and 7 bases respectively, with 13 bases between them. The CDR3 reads CAIRAGTLNEQFF. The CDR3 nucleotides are TGTGCCATCAGGGCCGGGACTCTAAATGAGCAGTTCTTC.

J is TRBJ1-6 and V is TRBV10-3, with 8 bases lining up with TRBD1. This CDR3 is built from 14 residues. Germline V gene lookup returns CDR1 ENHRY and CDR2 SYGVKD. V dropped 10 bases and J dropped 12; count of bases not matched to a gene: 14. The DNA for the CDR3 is TGTGCCACAACCGGGACAGGCTCCGATCGACCCCTCCACTTT. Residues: CATTGTGSDRPLHF.

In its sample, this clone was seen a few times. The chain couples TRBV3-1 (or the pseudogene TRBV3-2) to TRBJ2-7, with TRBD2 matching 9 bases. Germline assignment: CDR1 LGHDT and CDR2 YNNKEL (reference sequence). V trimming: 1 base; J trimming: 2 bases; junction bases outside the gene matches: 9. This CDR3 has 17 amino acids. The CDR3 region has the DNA TGTGCCAGCAGCCAAGGTTATCGGCTAGCGGGAACCTACGAGCAGTACTTC. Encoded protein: CASSQGYRLAGTYEQYF.

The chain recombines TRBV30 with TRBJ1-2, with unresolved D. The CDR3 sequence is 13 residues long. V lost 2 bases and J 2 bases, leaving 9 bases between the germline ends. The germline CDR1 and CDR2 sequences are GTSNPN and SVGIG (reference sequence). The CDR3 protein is CAWSQATNYGYTF. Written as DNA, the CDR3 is TGTGCCTGGAGTCAGGCGACGAACTATGGCTACACCTTC.

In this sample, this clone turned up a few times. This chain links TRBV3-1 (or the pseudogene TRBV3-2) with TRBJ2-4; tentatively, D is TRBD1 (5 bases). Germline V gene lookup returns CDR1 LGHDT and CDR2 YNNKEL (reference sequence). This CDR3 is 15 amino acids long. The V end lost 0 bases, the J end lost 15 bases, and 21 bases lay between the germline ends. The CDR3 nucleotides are TGTGCCAGCAGCCAAGATAAGGGGTTTGTCGTCCAGTGGTACTTC. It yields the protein CASSQDKGFVVQWYF.

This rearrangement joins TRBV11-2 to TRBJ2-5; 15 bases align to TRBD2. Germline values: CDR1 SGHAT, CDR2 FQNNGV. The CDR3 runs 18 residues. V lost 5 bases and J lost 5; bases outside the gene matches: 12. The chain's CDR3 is CASSPGTSGGPRAETQYF. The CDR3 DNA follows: TGTGCCAGCAGCCCGGGGACTAGCGGGGGGCCCAGGGCTGAGACCCAGTACTTC.

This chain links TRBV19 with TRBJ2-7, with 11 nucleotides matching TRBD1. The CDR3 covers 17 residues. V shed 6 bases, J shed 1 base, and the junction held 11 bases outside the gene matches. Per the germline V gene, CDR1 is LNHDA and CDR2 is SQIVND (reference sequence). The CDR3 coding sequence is TGTGCCAGTAGGAGCCGACTAGGGACAGGGGGTTCCTACGAGCAGTACTTC. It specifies CASRSRLGTGGSYEQYF.

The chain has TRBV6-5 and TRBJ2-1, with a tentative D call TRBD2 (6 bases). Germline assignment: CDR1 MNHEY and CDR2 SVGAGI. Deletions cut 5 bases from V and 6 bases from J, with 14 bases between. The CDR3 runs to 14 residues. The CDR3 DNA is TGTGCCAGCAGTCGGAGGGCCCGAGGCAATGAGCAGTTCTTC. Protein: CASSRRARGNEQFF.

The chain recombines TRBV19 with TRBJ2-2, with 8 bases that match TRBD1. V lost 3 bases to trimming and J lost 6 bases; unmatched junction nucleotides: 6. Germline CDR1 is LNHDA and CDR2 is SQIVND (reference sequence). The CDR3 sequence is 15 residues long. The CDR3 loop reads CASSIPPGGPGELFF. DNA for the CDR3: TGTGCCAGTAGTATCCCCCCAGGGGGCCCCGGGGAGCTGTTTTTT.

In DNA, the CDR3 is TGTGCCAGCAGCTTAGCCCAGGGTAGCACAGATACGCAGTATTTT. Its translation is CASSLAQGSTDTQYF. V is TRBV11-3 and J is TRBJ2-3, with D perhaps TRBD1 (5 bases). V lost 1 base, J lost 0 bases, and 8 bases lay in between. The germline CDR1 and CDR2 sequences are SGHNT and YENEEA. The CDR3 length is 15 residues.

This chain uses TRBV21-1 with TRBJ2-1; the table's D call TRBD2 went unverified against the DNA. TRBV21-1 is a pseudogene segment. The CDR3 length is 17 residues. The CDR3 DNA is TGTGCCAGCAGCAAATTAAGCGGGAGACGCCCCTACAATGAGCAGTTCTTC. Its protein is CASSKLSGRRPYNEQFF.

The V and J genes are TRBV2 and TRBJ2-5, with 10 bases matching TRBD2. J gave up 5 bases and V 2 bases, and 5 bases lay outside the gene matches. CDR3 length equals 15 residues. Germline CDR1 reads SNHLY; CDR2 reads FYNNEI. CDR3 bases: TGTGCCAGCAGTGAACAAGCGGGGGGGTGGGAGACCCAGTACTTC. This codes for CASSEQAGGWETQYF.

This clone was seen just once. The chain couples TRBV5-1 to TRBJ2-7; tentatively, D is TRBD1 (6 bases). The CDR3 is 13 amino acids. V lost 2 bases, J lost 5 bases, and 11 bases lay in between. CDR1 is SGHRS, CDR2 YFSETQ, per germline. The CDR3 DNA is TGCGCCAGCAGCTTTCGCAGGGGAGACGAGCAGTACTTC. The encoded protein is CASSFRRGDEQYF.

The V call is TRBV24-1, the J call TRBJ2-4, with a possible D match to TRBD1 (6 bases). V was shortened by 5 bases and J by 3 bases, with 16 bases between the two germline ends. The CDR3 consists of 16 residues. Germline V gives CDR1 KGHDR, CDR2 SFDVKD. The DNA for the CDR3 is TGTGCCACCAGTGTCACGAGAGGGGGTTACAAAAACATTCAGTACTTC. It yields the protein CATSVTRGGYKNIQYF.

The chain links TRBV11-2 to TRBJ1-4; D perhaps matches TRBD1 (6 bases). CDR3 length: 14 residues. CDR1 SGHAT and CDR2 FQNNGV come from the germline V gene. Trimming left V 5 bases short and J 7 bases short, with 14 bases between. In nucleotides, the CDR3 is TGTGCCAGCAGCAAGACAGGAGGAGGTGAAAAACTGTTTTTT. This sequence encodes CASSKTGGGEKLFF.

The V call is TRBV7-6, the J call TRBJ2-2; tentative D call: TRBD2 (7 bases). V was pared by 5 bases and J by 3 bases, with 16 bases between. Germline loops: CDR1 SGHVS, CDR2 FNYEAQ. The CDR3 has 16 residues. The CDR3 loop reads CASSGGGSRDTGELFF. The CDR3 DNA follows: TGTGCCAGCAGCGGGGGCGGGAGTAGGGACACCGGGGAGCTGTTTTTT.

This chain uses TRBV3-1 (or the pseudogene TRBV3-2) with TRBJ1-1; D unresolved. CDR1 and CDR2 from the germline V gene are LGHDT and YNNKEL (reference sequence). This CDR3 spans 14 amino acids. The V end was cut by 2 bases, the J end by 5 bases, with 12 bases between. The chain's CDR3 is CASSQKDSRTEAFF. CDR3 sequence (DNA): TGTGCCAGCAGCCAAAAGGACTCGAGGACTGAAGCTTTCTTT.

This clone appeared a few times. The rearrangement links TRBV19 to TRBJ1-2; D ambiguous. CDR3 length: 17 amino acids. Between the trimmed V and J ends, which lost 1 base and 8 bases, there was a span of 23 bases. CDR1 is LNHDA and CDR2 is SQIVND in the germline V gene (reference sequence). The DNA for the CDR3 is TGTGCCAGTAGTATAGCCCATTCTCAAGGGAGAATGGGCGGCTACACCTTC. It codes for CASSIAHSQGRMGGYTF.

This CDR3 reads CASSLAGYGYTF. The CDR3 nucleotides read TGTGCCAGCAGCTTAGCCGGCTATGGCTACACCTTC. This chain uses TRBV7-2 with TRBJ1-2; D remains unclear. CDR3 length: 12 amino acids. Germline CDR1 SGHTA, CDR2 FQGNSA. Between the trimmed V and J ends, which lost 0 bases and 4 bases, there was a span of 3 bases.

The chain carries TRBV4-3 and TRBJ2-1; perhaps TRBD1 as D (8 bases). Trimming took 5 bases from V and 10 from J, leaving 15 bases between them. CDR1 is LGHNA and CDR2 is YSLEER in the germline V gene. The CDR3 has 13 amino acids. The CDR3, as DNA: TGCGCCAGCAGCACACAGGGGGGGGGAGAGCAGTTCTTC. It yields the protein CASSTQGGGEQFF.

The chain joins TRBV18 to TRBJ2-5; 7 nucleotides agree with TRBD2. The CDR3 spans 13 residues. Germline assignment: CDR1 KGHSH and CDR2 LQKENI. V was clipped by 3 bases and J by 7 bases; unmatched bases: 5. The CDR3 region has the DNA TGTGCCAGCTCACCGGGTAGGGAGGGGACCCAGTACTTC. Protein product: CASSPGREGTQYF.

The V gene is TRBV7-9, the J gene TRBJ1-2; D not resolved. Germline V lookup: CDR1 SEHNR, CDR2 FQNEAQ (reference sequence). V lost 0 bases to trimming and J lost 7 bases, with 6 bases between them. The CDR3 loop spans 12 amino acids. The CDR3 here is CASSLAQFGYTF. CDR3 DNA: TGTGCCAGCAGCTTAGCCCAGTTTGGCTACACCTTC. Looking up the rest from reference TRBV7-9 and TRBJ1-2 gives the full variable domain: DTGVSQNPRHKITKRGQNVTFRCDPISEHNRLYWYRQTLGQGPEFLTYFQNEAQLEKSRLLSDRFSAERPKGSFSTLEIQRTEQGDSAMYLCASSLAQFGYTFGSGTRLTVV.

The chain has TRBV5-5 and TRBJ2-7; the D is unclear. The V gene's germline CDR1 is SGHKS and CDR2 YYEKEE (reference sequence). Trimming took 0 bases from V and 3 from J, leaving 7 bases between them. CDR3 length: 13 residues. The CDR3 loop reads CASSLGPGYEQYF. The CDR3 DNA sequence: TGTGCCAGCAGCTTGGGACCAGGCTACGAGCAGTACTTC.

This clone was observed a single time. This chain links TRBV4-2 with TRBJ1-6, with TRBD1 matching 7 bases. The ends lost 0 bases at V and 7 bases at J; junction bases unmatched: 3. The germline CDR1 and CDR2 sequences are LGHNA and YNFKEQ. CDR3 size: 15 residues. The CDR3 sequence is CASSQDKGANSPLHF. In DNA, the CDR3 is TGTGCCAGCAGCCAAGATAAGGGGGCGAATTCACCCCTCCACTTT.